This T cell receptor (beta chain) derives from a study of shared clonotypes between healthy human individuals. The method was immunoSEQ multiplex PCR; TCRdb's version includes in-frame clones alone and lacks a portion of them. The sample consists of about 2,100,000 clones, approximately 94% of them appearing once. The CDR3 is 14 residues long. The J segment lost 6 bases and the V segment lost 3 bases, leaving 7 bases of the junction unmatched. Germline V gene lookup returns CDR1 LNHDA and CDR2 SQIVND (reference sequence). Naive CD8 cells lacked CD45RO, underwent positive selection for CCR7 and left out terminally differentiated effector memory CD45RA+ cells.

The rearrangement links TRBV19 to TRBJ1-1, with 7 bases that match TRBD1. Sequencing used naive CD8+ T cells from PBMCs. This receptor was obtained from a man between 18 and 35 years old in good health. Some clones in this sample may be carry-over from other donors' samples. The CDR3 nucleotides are TGTGCCAGTAGTATTCAGGGGGGAAGCGCTGAAGCTTTCTTT. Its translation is CASSIQGGSAEAFF.